This TCR beta chain comes out of a study of cytomegalovirus exposure and HLA in healthy donors (dated by TCRdb to between 2016 and 2019). With regard to the full study: An earlier analysis of more than 550 of the donors reported approximately 260 Gb of sequence data and 117 million unique TCR beta sequences obtained from roughly 180 million T cells. An early release covering roughly 640 HLA-typed donors comprised 250 to 350 gigabases of sequencing data and 85 million to 100 million unique TCR sequences. Of the 300 to 500 genotyped donors, 70% to 90% were placed in the genetic ancestry cluster associated with self-reported Caucasian donors. The study aimed to test whether cataloging public T cell receptors could reveal signatures of past pathogen exposure. The study used immunosequencing to profile the T cell repertoires of 666 subjects and linked those repertoires to cytomegalovirus serostatus. Along with the approximately 650-subject first cohort, a separate validation cohort of some 130 different subjects was used. The study combined high-throughput TCR immunosequencing, statistical association of individual TCRs with disease status, and machine learning to predict cytomegalovirus infection status. To study patterns of TCR occurrence, a later analysis re-analyzed previously published TCR beta repertoires from more than 550 donors and added high-resolution HLA genotyping. Rather than using new phenotypic data, the later analysis identified candidate immune exposures from TCR beta sequences and from how often those sequences occurred across donors. In an earlier analysis of about 590 of the donors, high-throughput TCR beta sequencing was used to judge whether each TCR beta V gene segment behaved as functional or pseudogenic. Donor age, sex, ethnicity and CMV serostatus were collected together with the repertoire data. Genome-wide SNP genotypes for about 55% of the roughly 670 donors were used in a later genetic analysis, which treated that subset as a discovery cohort. All discovery cohort repertoires had been generated using a single sequencing platform. HLA typing covered class I and class II loci at four-digit resolution. Typing coverage varied by locus: roughly 620-640 donors for A, B, C, DRB1 and DQB1; approximately 500 for DQA1; 606 for DPA1; 400 to 480 for DPB1. A handful of DR-DQ haplotypes were handled as single units for association and clustering because linkage in the cohort was strong. Among under 450 genotyped donors of the cohort, an average of 235,054 unique TCR beta nucleotide sequences were sequenced per donor, roughly 20% of them non-productive.

V trim: 2 bases; J trim: 8 bases; unmatched bases: 4. From its cysteine to its phenylalanine, the CDR3 spans 14 amino acids. Only the CDR3 region is kept as DNA, spanning 42 bases read in frame from base 1. Based on the germline V gene, the CDR1 and CDR2 sequences are SGHRS and YFSETQ. To prepare the library, the immunoSEQ multiplex PCR assay was applied. A mixture of 60 forward primers for TCR Vbeta segments and 13 reverse primers for TCR Jbeta segments was used in the multiplex PCR. The CDR3 region of rearranged TCR beta genes was amplified from genomic DNA with a multiplex PCR assay. The Illumina HiSeq System was used to sequence the amplified TCR beta libraries as 87-base-pair reads. Concerning the study's data processing: In a later analysis, tens of millions of unique TCR beta chains were counted across the 690 or so repertoires, and about 9.9 million of these chains were shared by at least two donors. To remove PCR and sequencing errors, raw reads were error-corrected and collapsed into unique sequences using a nearest-neighbor algorithm that merged closely related sequences. V, D and J gene segments were assigned by aligning CDR3 sequences to IMGT reference sequences. Each retained sequence needed at least a six-nucleotide match to both a V gene segment and a J gene segment. Rearrangements were classified as productive when the CDR3 lacked stop codons and remained in frame with V and J, and all other rearrangements were classified as non-productive. CDR3 was defined according to IMGT convention as the region running from the second conserved V-encoded cysteine to the conserved J-encoded phenylalanine. The earlier analysis of 550 to 650 of the donors excluded any sequence lacking an unambiguous match to a single V gene segment. An earlier analysis of approximately 590 of the donors classified V segments as functional when productive rearrangements were above 56.7% and as segregating when the standard deviation between donors was above 5%. A statistical classification framework was built to diagnose cytomegalovirus status from the catalog of TCR beta chain sequences. In a later analysis, V and J genes were assigned by comparing TCR nucleotide sequences against IMGT/GENE-DB human TR gene sequences. The TCRdist pipeline was used in a later analysis to assign CDR3 sequences and most-parsimonious VDJ recombination scenarios. In a later analysis, each TCR beta chain was defined by its CDR3 amino acid sequence together with its V-gene family, and reads without a unique V-gene family were excluded. As a way to deal with suspected cross-contamination and a sequencing artifact, a later analysis dropped hundreds of nucleotide sequences that were highly shared and had low generation probability. In a later analysis, a clonal expansion index was calculated for each public chain from normalized within-repertoire ranks of inferred template counts. In a later analysis, generation probabilities were computed with a VDJ recombination model fitted to out-of-frame rearrangements, and the resulting probabilities were checked against IGoR. In a later analysis, TCR-TCR, TCR-HLA and TCR-CMV co-occurrence was scored with hypergeometric tests, and a repertoire-size bias correction was applied to TCR pairs. False discovery rates were estimated in a later analysis by permuting HLA or CMV assignments 20 times. In a later analysis, co-occurring TCRs were grouped using DBSCAN, with TCRdist sequence similarity added in when clustering inside HLA-allele-positive subsets. For co-occurrence clustering, repertoires with fewer than 30,000 or more than 120,000 public chains were excluded, along with about five repertoires with anomalous nucleotide sharing. Sourced from immuneACCESS, this table was stored by TCRdb with only in-frame sequences that have V and J called. A share of the clones is absent; for the studies checked, an unresolved V gene accounts for under half, and the remainder has no known explanation. Clonal size and the V and J genes are those of that table, whereas D and trimming came from the DNA. This sample gives about 55,000 clones in total; about 84% of them show up just once. Roughly 1.6% of the sample lies in the top ten.

General conclusions and limits of the study: In a later analysis, the rate of TCR association differed among HLA loci, with DRB1 alleles having the most associated TCRs and HLA-C alleles having the fewest. Specific HLA alleles were associated with roughly 16,000 TCR beta sequences at a false discovery rate of 0.05 in a later analysis. The classifier was reported to diagnose cytomegalovirus status with high specificity and sensitivity in both the original cohort and the validation cohort. Because HLA typing was unavailable for some donors at each locus, only the typed subset was used in association tests. A later analysis reported that several top co-occurrence clusters appeared linked to parvovirus B19, influenza, CMV and Epstein-Barr virus. While some public TCRs were present in many individuals, most TCR sequences turned up only very rarely across donors. Some IMGT-functional V segments, including TRBV6-2 and TRBV6-3, could not be told apart with the 87-base-pair reads, so those segments were excluded. In an earlier analysis of some 640 of the donors, most TCR beta V segments were observed in productive rearrangements about 90% or about 30% of the time, broadly matching IMGT annotations. A cluster of highly shared sequence variants was judged likely to represent a technical artifact of the sequencing pipeline. In a later analysis, most CMV-associated TCR beta chains were found to appear HLA-restricted, with HLA associations seemingly driven largely by CMV exposure. V-gene and J-gene trimming of TCR beta chains was associated with a missense DCLRE1C variant in a later genetic analysis, and the association was replicated in an independent cohort. In vitro tests confirmed that three of the cytomegalovirus-associated TCR beta chains recognize cytomegalovirus antigens. Compared with the roughly 670-donor mean, donors in an Asian-associated ancestry cluster had fewer N-insertions in productive TCRs, according to a later genetic analysis. According to the authors, the approach could potentially be generalized to other disease states and immunological phenotypes. Immune exposure information for the cohort was limited to CMV serostatus. Only TCR beta chains were sequenced in this cohort, and the absence of alpha or paired-chain data limited detectable features. Correlated functional status among segregating V segments might be attributable to linkage disequilibrium, but an unknown experimental factor could not be ruled out. A further reported finding was that TCR beta sequences accurately predicted the HLA-A and HLA-B alleles for most subjects in the first cohort. Assigning TCR associations to individual alleles was difficult when HLA alleles, especially DR and DQ, strongly co-occurred. Presence/absence analyses assumed roughly uniform sequencing depth across donors, an assumption that may not hold. In a later analysis, HLA-associated TCR beta chains were found to be more clonally expanded and to have lower generation probabilities than equally common non-associated chains. The earlier analysis of some 540 of the donors excluded approximately 15 rarely observed V segments, including chromosome 9 orphons, because counts were too low. A total of 164 TCR beta chains were listed by the study as associated with cytomegalovirus.

In total, 630 or so healthy bone marrow donors made up the cohort. All cohort members were sampled while nominally healthy, although unrecorded immune exposures were likely present. The donor was CMV seronegative and belonged to the group of around 400 seronegative cohort members. A peripheral blood sample was provided by each donor, and peripheral blood mononuclear cells were used for TCR beta sequencing. Genomic DNA extraction from the blood cell samples was performed with the Qiagen DNeasy Blood Extraction Kit. As concerns this clone: This clone's antigen is unknown. No quality values exist for individual bases; no much larger clone is one base distant.

The chain is encoded by TRBV5-1 joined to TRBJ2-1, with 10 bases matching TRBD2. The clonotype comes from a man aged 25 to 40 in good health and CMV-seronegative. The sample consisted of PBMCs. The CDR3 amino acid sequence is: CASSLAGGNYEQFF. Here is the DNA: TGCGCCAGCAGCTTAGCGGGGGGGAACTATGAGCAGTTCTTC.